The T cell receptor (beta chain) under discussion was sequenced for a study of T cell repertoires in cytomegalovirus infection. Study summary: It can be stated that public TCR beta signatures indicated CMV infection as well as a matching HLA type. General observations from the study: In two of eight donors, the top clonotype was HLA-C-restricted CMV-specific. The study identified carriers of CMV plus the relevant HLA from cumulative public TCR beta family frequency.

With respect to this clonotype: What it binds is not known.

In TCRdb, the reads were re-called with MiXCR into one record per CDR3 protein. The data hold around 270,000 distinct CDR3 sequences, with roughly 9.1% observed a single time. The source is a human donor in good health (CMV status not recorded). Some clones in this sample may be carry-over from other donors' samples. Source material: PBMCs.

The CDR3, as DNA: TGTGCCAGCAGCTTTGGACTGAGAAATTACAATGAGCAGTTCTTC. This sequence encodes CASSFGLRNYNEQFF. The V and J genes are TRBV11-3 and TRBJ2-1, with D possibly being TRBD2 (5 bases). The length of the CDR3 is 15 residues. The V gene lost 3 bases and the J gene lost 4 bases, with 13 bases spanning the gap. Germline CDR1 is SGHNT and CDR2 is YENEEA.